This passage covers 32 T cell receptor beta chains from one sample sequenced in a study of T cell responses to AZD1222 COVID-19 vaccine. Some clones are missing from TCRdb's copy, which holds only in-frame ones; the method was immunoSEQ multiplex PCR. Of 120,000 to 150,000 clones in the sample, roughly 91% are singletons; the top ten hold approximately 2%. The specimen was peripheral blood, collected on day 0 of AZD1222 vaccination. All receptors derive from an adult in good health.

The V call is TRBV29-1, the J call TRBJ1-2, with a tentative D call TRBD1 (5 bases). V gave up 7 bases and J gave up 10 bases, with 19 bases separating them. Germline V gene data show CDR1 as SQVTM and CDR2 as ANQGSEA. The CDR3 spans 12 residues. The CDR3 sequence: CSASTATSFYTF. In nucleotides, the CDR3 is TGCAGCGCCTCGACAGCAACTTCGTTCTACACCTTC.

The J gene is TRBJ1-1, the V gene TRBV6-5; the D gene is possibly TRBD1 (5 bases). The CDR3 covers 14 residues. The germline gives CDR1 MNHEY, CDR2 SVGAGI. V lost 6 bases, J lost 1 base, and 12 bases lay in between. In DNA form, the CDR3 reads TGTGCCAGCAGGATGGGGGGTAAGAACACTGAAGCTTTCTTT. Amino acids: CASRMGGKNTEAFF.

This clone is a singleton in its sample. The CDR3: CASSRGAWYNEQFF. The CDR3 DNA reads as TGTGCCAGCAGCCGGGGGGCCTGGTACAATGAGCAGTTCTTC. V usage is TRBV3-1 (or the pseudogene TRBV3-2) and J usage is TRBJ2-1, with D perhaps matching TRBD1 or TRBD2 (6 bases each). This CDR3 region has 14 residues. V was pared by 4 bases and J by 4 bases, with 11 bases between. Looked up from germline, CDR1 is LGHDT and CDR2 is YNNKEL (reference sequence).

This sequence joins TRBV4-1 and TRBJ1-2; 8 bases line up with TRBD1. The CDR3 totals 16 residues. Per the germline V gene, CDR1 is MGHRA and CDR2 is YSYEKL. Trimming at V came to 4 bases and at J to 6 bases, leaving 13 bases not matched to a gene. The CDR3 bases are TGCGCCAGCAGCCGAAGCCCAGGACAGGGAGAGGATGGCTACACCTTC. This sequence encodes CASSRSPGQGEDGYTF.

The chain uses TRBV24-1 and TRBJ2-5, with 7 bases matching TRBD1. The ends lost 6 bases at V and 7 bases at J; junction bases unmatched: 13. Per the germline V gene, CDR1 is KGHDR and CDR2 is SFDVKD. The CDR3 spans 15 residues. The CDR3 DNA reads TGTGCCACCAGTAACCCCACAGGGGTTGTCTCGACCCAGTACTTC. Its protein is CATSNPTGVVSTQYF.

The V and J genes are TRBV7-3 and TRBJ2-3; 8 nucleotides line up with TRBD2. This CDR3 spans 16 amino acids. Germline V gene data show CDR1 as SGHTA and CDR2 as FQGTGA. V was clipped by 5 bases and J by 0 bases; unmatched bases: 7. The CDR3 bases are TGTGCCAGCAGCCAAGCGGCGGGAGGTAGCACAGATACGCAGTATTTT. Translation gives CASSQAAGGSTDTQYF.

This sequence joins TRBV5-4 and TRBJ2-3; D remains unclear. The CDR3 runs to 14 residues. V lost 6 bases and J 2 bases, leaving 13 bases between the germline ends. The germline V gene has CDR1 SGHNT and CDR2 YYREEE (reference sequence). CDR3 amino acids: CASTSAASTDTQYF. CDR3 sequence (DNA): TGTGCCAGCACCTCGGCGGCATCCACAGATACGCAGTATTTT.

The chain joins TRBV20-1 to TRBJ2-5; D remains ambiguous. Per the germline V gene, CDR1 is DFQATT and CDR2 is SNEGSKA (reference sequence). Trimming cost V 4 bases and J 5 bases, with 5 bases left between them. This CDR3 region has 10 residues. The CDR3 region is CSATSETQYF. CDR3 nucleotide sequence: TGCAGTGCTACGTCGGAGACCCAGTACTTC.

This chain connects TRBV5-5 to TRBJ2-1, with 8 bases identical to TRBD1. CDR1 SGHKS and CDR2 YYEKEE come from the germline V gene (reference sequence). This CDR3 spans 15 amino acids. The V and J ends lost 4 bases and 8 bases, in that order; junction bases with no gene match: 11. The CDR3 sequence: CASSPRDRSVHEQFF. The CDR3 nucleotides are TGTGCCAGCAGCCCGAGGGACAGGTCTGTCCATGAGCAGTTCTTC.

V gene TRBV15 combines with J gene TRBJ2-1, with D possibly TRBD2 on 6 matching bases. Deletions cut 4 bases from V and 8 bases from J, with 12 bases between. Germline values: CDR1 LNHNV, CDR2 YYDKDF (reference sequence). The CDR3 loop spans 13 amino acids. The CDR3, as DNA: TGTGCCACCAGCACGGGAGCCGGGGATGAGCAGTTCTTC. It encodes CATSTGAGDEQFF.

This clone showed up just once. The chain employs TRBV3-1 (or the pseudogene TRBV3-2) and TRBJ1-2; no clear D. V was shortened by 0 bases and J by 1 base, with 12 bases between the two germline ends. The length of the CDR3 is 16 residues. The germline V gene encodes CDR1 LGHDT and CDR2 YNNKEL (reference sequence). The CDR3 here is CASSQDMTSNNYGYTF. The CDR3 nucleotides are TGTGCCAGCAGCCAAGATATGACATCTAATAACTATGGCTACACCTTC.

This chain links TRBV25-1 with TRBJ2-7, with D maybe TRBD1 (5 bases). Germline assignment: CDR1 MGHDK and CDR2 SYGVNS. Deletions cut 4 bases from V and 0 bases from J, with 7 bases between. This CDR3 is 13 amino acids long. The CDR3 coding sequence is TGTGCCAGCAGTGGACAGACCTCCTACGAGCAGTACTTC. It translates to CASSGQTSYEQYF.

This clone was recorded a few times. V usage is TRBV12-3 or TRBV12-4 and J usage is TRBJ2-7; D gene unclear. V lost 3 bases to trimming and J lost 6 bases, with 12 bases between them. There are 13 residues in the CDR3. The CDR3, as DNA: TGTGCCAGCAGTTTTACTCCTCCGACCGAGCAGTACTTC. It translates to CASSFTPPTEQYF.

The CDR3 spells CASTTLGGSSYEQYF. CDR3 coding DNA: TGTGCCAGCACCACACTAGGCGGAAGCTCCTACGAGCAGTACTTC. The V call is TRBV6-5, the J call TRBJ2-7; D might be TRBD2 (5 bases). This CDR3 spans 15 amino acids. V was cut by 7 bases and J by 0 bases, with 16 bases left in between. The germline CDR1 and CDR2 sequences are MNHEY and SVGAGI.

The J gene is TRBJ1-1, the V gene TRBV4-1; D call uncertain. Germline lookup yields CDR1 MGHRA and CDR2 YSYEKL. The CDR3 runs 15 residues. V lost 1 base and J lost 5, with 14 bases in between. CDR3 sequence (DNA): TGCGCCAGCAGCCAAGTTTTAACCCCGGGAACTGAAGCTTTCTTT. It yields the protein CASSQVLTPGTEAFF.

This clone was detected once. The CDR3 DNA sequence: TGTGCCTGGAGTTTCAGTCGGACGGATGCCTTCAATCAGCCCCAGCATTTT. It codes for CAWSFSRTDAFNQPQHF. This sequence joins TRBV30 and TRBJ1-5; no reliable D call. The CDR3 runs 17 residues. Trimming stripped 2 bases from V and 3 bases from J, with 20 bases between. Germline values: CDR1 GTSNPN, CDR2 SVGIG (reference sequence).

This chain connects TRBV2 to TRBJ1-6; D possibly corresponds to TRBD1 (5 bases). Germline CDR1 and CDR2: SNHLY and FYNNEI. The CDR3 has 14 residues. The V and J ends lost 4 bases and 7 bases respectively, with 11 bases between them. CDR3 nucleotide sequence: TGTGCCAGCAGTGGTCGTCAGGGAAATTCACCCCTCCACTTT. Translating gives CASSGRQGNSPLHF.

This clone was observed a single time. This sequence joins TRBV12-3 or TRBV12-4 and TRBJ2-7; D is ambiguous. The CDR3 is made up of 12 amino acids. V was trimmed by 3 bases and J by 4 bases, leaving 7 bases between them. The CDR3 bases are TGTGCCAGCAGTTTGAGGCCGTACGAGCAGTACTTC. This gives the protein CASSLRPYEQYF.

DNA of the CDR3: TGCAGTGCTAGTCTCCTGAAGGGCGAGCAGTACTTC. Its translation: CSASLLKGEQYF. The chain links TRBV20-1 to TRBJ2-7; D unclear. V gave up 3 bases and J gave up 6 bases, with 12 bases separating them. Germline CDR1 and CDR2: DFQATT and SNEGSKA (reference sequence). CDR3 length: 12 amino acids.

The CDR3 reads CASSPRVATGNYGYTF. Written as DNA, the CDR3 is TGTGCCAGCAGCCCCCGGGTTGCGACAGGCAACTATGGCTACACCTTC. This rearrangement joins TRBV11-2 to TRBJ1-2; D is possibly TRBD1 (6 bases). The V gene's germline CDR1 is SGHAT and CDR2 FQNNGV. This CDR3 has 16 residues. Trimming left V 5 bases short and J 2 bases short, with 18 bases between.

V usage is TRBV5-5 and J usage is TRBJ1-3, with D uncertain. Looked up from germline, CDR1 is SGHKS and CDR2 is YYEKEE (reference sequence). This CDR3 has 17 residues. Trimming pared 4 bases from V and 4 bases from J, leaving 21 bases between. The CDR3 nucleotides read TGTGCCAGCAGCGCCAAAAACCTCCAAGCGACCGGAAACACCATATATTTT. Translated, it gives CASSAKNLQATGNTIYF.

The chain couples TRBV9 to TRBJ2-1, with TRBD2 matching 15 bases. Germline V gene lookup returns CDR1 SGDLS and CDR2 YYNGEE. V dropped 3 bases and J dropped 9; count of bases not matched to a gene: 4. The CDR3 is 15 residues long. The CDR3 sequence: CASSAGTSGGTEQFF. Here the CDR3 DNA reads TGTGCCAGCAGCGCAGGGACTAGCGGGGGGACTGAGCAGTTCTTC.

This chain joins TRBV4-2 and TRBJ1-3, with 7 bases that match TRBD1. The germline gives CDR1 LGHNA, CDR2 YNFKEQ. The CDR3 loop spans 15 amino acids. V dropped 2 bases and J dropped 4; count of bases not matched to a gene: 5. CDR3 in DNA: TGTGCCAGCAGCCAATTAGACAGGGAAGGAAACACCATATATTTT. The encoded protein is CASSQLDREGNTIYF.

The CDR3 DNA reads TGTGCCAGCGGCACCACGGGGGGCTATGGCTACACCTTC. Translation gives CASGTTGGYGYTF. The gene calls are TRBV7-9 and TRBJ1-2; D perhaps matches TRBD1 (5 bases). V was clipped by 8 bases and J by 4 bases, with 14 bases between them. Germline loops: CDR1 SEHNR, CDR2 FQNEAQ (reference sequence). This CDR3 comprises 13 residues.

The chain's CDR3 is CASSFAGNQETQYF. The DNA for the CDR3 is TGCGCCAGCAGCTTCGCCGGGAACCAAGAGACCCAGTACTTC. This chain connects TRBV5-1 to TRBJ2-5; D perhaps matches TRBD2 (5 bases). V was cut by 2 bases and J by 0 bases, with 8 bases left in between. This CDR3 contains 14 residues. Germline CDR1 SGHRS, CDR2 YFSETQ.

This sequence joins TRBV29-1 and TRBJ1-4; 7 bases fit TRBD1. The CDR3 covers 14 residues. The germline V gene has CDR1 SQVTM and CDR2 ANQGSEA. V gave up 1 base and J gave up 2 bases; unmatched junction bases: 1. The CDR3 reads CSVEAQGTNEKLFF. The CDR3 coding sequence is TGCAGCGTTGAAGCACAGGGGACTAATGAAAAACTGTTTTTT.

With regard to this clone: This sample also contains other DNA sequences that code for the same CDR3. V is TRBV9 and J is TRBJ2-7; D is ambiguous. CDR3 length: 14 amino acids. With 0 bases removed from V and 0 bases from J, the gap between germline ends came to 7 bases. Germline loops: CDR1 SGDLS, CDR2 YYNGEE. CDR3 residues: CASSVVGNSYEQYF. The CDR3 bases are TGTGCCAGCAGCGTAGTAGGGAACTCCTACGAGCAGTACTTC. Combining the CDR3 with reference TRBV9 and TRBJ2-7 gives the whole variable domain DSGVTQTPKHLITATGQRVTLRCSPRSGDLSVYWYQQSLDQGLQFLIQYYNGEERAKGNILERFSAQQFPDLHSELNLSSLELGDSALYFCASSVVGNSYEQYFGPGTRLTVT.

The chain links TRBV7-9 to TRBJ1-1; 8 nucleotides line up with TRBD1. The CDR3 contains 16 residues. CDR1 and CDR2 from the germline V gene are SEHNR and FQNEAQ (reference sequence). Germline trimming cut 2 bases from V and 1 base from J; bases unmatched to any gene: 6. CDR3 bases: TGTGCCAGCAGCTTATGGGGACAGGCCACGAACACTGAAGCTTTCTTT. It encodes CASSLWGQATNTEAFF.

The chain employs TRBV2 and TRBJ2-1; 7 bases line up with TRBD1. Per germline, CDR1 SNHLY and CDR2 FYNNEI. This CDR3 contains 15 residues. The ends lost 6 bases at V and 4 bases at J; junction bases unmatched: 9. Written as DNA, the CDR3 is TGTGCCAGCAGGGGGACAGCAAAGCCTTACAATGAGCAGTTCTTC. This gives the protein CASRGTAKPYNEQFF. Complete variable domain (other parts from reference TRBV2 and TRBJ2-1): EPEVTQTPSHQVTQMGQEVILRCVPISNHLYFYWYRQILGQKVEFLVSFYNNEISEKSEIFDDQFSVERPDGSNFTLKIRSTKLEDSAMYFCASRGTAKPYNEQFFGPGTRLTVL.

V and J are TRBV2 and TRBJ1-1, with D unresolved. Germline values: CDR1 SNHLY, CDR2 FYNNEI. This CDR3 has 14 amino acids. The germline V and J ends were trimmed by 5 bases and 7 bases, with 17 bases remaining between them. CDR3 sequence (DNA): TGTGCCAGCAGTATCGGACGGGAGACGAGTGAAGCTTTCTTT. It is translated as CASSIGRETSEAFF.

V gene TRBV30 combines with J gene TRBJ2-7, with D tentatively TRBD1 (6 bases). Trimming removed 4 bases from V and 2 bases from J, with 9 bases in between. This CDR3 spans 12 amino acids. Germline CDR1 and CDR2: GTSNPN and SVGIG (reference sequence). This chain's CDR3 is CAWNRVAYEQYF. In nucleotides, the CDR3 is TGTGCCTGGAACAGGGTGGCCTACGAGCAGTACTTC.

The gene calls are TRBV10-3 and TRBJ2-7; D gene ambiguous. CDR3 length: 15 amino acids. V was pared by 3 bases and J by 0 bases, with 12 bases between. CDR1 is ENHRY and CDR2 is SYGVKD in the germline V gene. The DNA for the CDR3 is TGTGCCATCAGTGAAATCGAGGCGGACTCCTACGAGCAGTACTTC. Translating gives CAISEIEADSYEQYF.